Listed below are T cell receptor beta chains from one sample, sequenced in a study of PD-1 blockade in classical Hodgkin lymphoma. Only in-frame clones appear in the TCRdb table, and some are missing; sequencing was by immunoSEQ multiplex PCR. The sample has over 70,000 clones, roughly nine tenths seen once. Sample: peripheral blood mononuclear cells (PBMCs), taken at baseline. These TCRs come from a human donor with classical Hodgkin lymphoma. The CDR3 runs from the conserved cysteine through the conserved F or W. The D gene is left open where the match is weak. Not every row has a clone size; where given, it reads once, few, many or a size class.

TRBD1	NA	TRBV7-9	TRBJ1-1	TGTGCCAGCAGCTTTCTCCGGGACAGGGGAAACACTGAAGCTTTCTTT	CASSFLRDRGNTEAFF
NA	NA	TRBV4-1	TRBJ2-7	TGCGCCAGCAGCCCGTCCTTGGTGGGGGCGCAAGAGCAGTACTTC	CASSPSLVGAQEQYF
TRBD2	once	TRBV7-6	TRBJ2-3	TGTGCCAGCAGCTTTAGCGGGAGTGGCACAGATACGCAGTATTTT	CASSFSGSGTDTQYF
NA	NA	TRBV13	TRBJ2-5	TGTGCCAGCAGCTTAGCTCCGTCGAGAGTCTGGGAGACCCAGTACTTC	CASSLAPSRVWETQYF
TRBD2	NA	TRBV30	TRBJ2-1	TGTGCCTGGAGTGCACTCACGGGACTAGCGGCCTACAATGAGCAGTTCTTC	CAWSALTGLAAYNEQFF
NA	NA	TRBV6-5	TRBJ2-5	TGTGCCAGCAGTTACACTACGGGAGAAAAAGAGACCCAGTACTTC	CASSYTTGEKETQYF
NA	NA	TRBV11-2	TRBJ2-7	TGTGCCAGCAGCTTAGGGACTTCCTCCTACGAGCAGTACTTC	CASSLGTSSYEQYF
TRBD1	NA	TRBV19	TRBJ1-5	TGTGCCAGTAGTATGACAGGGGACAGCAATCAGCCCCAGCATTTT	CASSMTGDSNQPQHF
NA	NA	TRBV5-6	TRBJ2-5	TGTGCCAGCAGCTTGACGGGCAGTTTATCGCAAGAGACCCAGTACTTC	CASSLTGSLSQETQYF
NA	NA	TRBV6-1	TRBJ1-5	TGTGCCAGCAACAGCAATCAGCCCCAGCATTTT	CASNSNQPQHF
TRBD1	NA	TRBV29-1	TRBJ1-1	TGCAGCGTACGGGTGACAGGGAGGGGAACTGAAGCTTTCTTT	CSVRVTGRGTEAFF
NA	once	TRBV7-2	TRBJ2-1	TGTGCCAGCAGCTTAGATGAGCGGAGCGACTCCTACAATGAGCAGTTCTTC	CASSLDERSDSYNEQFF
NA	NA	TRBV4-1	TRBJ2-2	TGCGCCAGCAGCCAAGGGGCCCCAGGGCGTCCCGGGGAGCTGTTTTTT	CASSQGAPGRPGELFF
NA	NA	TRBV6-1	TRBJ1-1	TGTGCCAGCAGTCTTCAGGAGTTCACTGAAGCTTTCTTT	CASSLQEFTEAFF
NA	NA	TRBV9	TRBJ2-3	TGTGCCAGCAGCGTAGAAGGGGGCACAGATACGCAGTATTTT	CASSVEGGTDTQYF
TRBD1	NA	TRBV4-1	TRBJ2-1	TGCGCCAGCAGCCAACCAGGGGGCGCGACAAATGAGCAGTTCTTC	CASSQPGGATNEQFF
TRBD2	NA	TRBV6-5	TRBJ2-7	TGTGCCAGCAGTTTGGGTAGCGGGACTAAGTACGAGCAGTACTTC	CASSLGSGTKYEQYF
NA	NA	TRBV27	TRBJ2-2	TGTGCCAGCAGTGCTGGGGGGGCAGGGAACGGGGAGCTGTTTTTT	CASSAGGAGNGELFF
NA	few	TRBV5-6	TRBJ2-7	TGTGCCAGCAGTATTGAGGGCAATCCCTACGAGCAGTACTTC	CASSIEGNPYEQYF
TRBD1	NA	TRBV5-1	TRBJ2-1	TGCGCCAGCAGCTTGGGGGACAGGGTTTTGGTTGAGCAGTTCTTC	CASSLGDRVLVEQFF
NA	once	TRBV6-5	TRBJ1-5	TGTGCCAGCCTGGTCAATCAGCCCCAGCATTTT	CASLVNQPQHF
NA	NA	TRBV7-2	TRBJ2-2	TGTGCCAGCAGCTCCTGGACTGCGAACACCGGGGAGCTGTTTTTT	CASSSWTANTGELFF
TRBD1	NA	TRBV7-9	TRBJ1-4	TGTGCCAGCAGCTTAGTGGGGAGGGGACAGGGCGATGAAAAACTGTTTTTT	CASSLVGRGQGDEKLFF
NA	few	TRBV10-1	TRBJ1-5	TGCGCCAGCAGTGAGGGGCCAAATCAGCCCCAGCATTTT	CASSEGPNQPQHF
TRBD2	once	TRBV7-9	TRBJ2-5	TGTGCCAGCAGCTTAGGAGCGGGGCAAGAGACCCAGTACTTC	CASSLGAGQETQYF
NA	NA	TRBV4-1	TRBJ1-3	TGCGCCAGCAGCCGGGACGGTGACTCTGGAAACACCATATATTTT	CASSRDGDSGNTIYF
NA	NA	TRBV28	TRBJ2-1	TGTGCCAGCACCTCTAGCTTAGGTGAGCAGTTCTTC	CASTSSLGEQFF
TRBD1	NA	TRBV29-1	TRBJ1-1	TGCAGCGTCGGCCCAGGGGGGAACACTGAAGCTTTCTTT	CSVGPGGNTEAFF
TRBD1	NA	TRBV4-1	TRBJ1-5	TGCGCCAGCAGCCTTGGCCCACAGGGGCTGTATAGCAATCAGCCCCAGCATTTT	CASSLGPQGLYSNQPQHF
NA	once	TRBV5-4	TRBJ2-7	TGTGCCAGCAGCTTGGAGCTGGAATACGAGCAGTACTTC	CASSLELEYEQYF
NA	NA	TRBV5-1	TRBJ1-6	TGCGCCAGCAGTGCTGGAGAAGCTCGGTCACCCCTCCACTTT	CASSAGEARSPLHF
NA	NA	TRBV6-5	TRBJ2-7	TGTGCCAGCAGTTACTCCCGACAGGAGAGCTACGAGCAGTACTTC	CASSYSRQESYEQYF
TRBD1	NA	TRBV6-1	TRBJ2-1	TGTGCCAGCAGGTTTGCTGACAGGGCCTACAATGAGCAGTTCTTC	CASRFADRAYNEQFF
TRBD2	NA	TRBV4-2	TRBJ2-1	TGTGCCAGCAGCCAAGCGCTAGCGGGAGGGCCGAACAATGAGCAGTTCTTC	CASSQALAGGPNNEQFF
TRBD2	NA	TRBV18	TRBJ2-7	TGTGCCAGCTCACCACAATCGGGGGGGGGTGGCGAGCAGTACTTC	CASSPQSGGGGEQYF
NA	NA	TRBV19	TRBJ1-2	TGTGCCAGTAGTACCTTAACAGGGAACTATGGCTACACCTTC	CASSTLTGNYGYTF
NA	NA	TRBV6-4	TRBJ2-1	TGTGCCAGCAGTGACTCTACGGGCTCCTACAATGAGCAGTTCTTC	CASSDSTGSYNEQFF
NA	NA	TRBV2	TRBJ1-1	TGTGCCAGCAGTGCCGATCAGAACACTGAAGCTTTCTTT	CASSADQNTEAFF
NA	NA	TRBV6-1	TRBJ1-2	TGTGCCAGCAGTGAAGGGGGGCTAGGCCCCTATGGCTACACCTTC	CASSEGGLGPYGYTF
NA	NA	TRBV10-3	TRBJ1-1	TGTGCCATCAGTGAGTCGAAGGTGGCTGTTCCTAGCACTGAAGCTTTCTTT	CAISESKVAVPSTEAFF
NA	NA	TRBV9	TRBJ1-1	TGTGCCAGCAGCGTAGACCTGATGGGGTTAAACACTGAAGCTTTCTTT	CASSVDLMGLNTEAFF
TRBD2	NA	TRBV6-5	TRBJ2-7	TGTGCCAGCAGTTCCCTGACTAGCGGGAGGACCGAGCAGTACTTC	CASSSLTSGRTEQYF
TRBD2	once	TRBV5-4	TRBJ2-1	TGTGCCAGCAGCTTGGTGCGGGAGGGCCATAATGAGCAGTTCTTC	CASSLVREGHNEQFF
NA	NA	TRBV4-3	TRBJ2-2	TGCGCCAGCAGCCAAGATTCGTACAGATCCGGGGAGCTGTTTTTT	CASSQDSYRSGELFF
NA	NA	TRBV4-3	TRBJ2-6	TGCGCCAGCAGCCAAGTCACGGGGACCGGGGCCAACGTCCTGACTTTC	CASSQVTGTGANVLTF
NA	NA	TRBV5-1	TRBJ1-2	TGCGCCAGCAGCTTGGGCCAGACGAGTATAATCAATGGCTACACCTTC	CASSLGQTSIINGYTF